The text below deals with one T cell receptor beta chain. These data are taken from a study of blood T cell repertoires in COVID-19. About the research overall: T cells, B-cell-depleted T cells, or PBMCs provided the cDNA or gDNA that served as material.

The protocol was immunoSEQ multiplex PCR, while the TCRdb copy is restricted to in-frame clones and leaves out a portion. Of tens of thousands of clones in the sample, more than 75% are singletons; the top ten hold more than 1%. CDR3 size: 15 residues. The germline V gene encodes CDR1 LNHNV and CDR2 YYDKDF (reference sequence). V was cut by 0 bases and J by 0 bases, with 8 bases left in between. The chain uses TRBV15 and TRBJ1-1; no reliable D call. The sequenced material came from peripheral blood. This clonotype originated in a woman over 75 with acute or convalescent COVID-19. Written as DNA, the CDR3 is TGTGCCACCAGCAGAGATCGGGTCCTGAACACTGAAGCTTTCTTT. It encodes CATSRDRVLNTEAFF.